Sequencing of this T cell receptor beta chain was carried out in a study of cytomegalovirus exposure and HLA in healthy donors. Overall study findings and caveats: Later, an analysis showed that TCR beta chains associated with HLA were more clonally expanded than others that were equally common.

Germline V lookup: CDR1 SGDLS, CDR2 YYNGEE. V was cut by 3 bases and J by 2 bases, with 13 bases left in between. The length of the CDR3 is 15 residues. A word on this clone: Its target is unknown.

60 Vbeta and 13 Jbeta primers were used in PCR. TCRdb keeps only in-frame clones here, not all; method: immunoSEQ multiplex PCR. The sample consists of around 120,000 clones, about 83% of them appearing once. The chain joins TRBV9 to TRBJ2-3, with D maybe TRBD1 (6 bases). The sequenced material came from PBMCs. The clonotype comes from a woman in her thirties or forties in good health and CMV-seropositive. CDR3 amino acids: CASSASRTATDTQYF. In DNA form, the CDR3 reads TGTGCCAGCAGCGCCTCGAGGACAGCCACAGATACGCAGTATTTT.